Listed here is a single T cell receptor (beta chain). Antigen specificity is unknown. Time point reported: patch test 1, 2 weeks after DPC sensitization. Treatment: therapeutic diphenylcyclopropenone sensitization with weekly scalp DPC. Trimming cost V 5 bases and J 2 bases, with 13 bases left between them. Germline V CDR1 and CDR2: LGHDT, YNNKEL (reference sequence). CDR3 length: 14 residues. This record belongs to a study of human T cells and chemical hapten exposure. Study at large: Affected patients, primarily female, had alopecia areata, totalis or universalis. Minor pooled library volume differences mainly drove per-sample TCR yield variation.

Study-level findings and limits: The formation of large CDR3 similarity clusters by expanded TCRs significantly exceeded that of controls. Those TCRs sitting above 1 in 1000 frequency stayed the same with DPC sensitization.

TCRdb passed the RACE reads through MiXCR, listing each CDR3 protein once. The sample includes about 110,000 distinct CDR3 sequences, approximately 10% of them seen just once. The TCR originated in a woman aged 40 to 50 with alopecia areata. Some clones in this sample may be carry-over from other donors' samples. The rearrangement links TRBV3-1 to TRBJ2-7; TRBD1 is a possible D gene (5 bases). The sequenced sample was whole blood, obtained in connection with sensitization to the hapten diphenylcyclopropenone (DPC). CDR3 residues: CASSARQTAYEQYF. CDR3 sequence (DNA): TGTGCCAGCAGCGCTCGACAGACAGCCTACGAGCAGTACTTC.